Listed below are T cell receptor beta chains from one sample, sequenced in a study of PD-1 blockade in classical Hodgkin lymphoma. TCRdb's table, derived via immunoSEQ multiplex PCR, lists solely in-frame clones and lacks some. The sample lists tens of thousands of clones, roughly 89% occurring once. The sample here was peripheral blood mononuclear cells (PBMCs), taken before the fourth cycle of nivolumab. The receptors derive from a human donor with classical Hodgkin lymphoma. Each CDR3 is given with its conserved first and last residue. The order of the fields is V gene, D gene, J gene, clone size, CDR3 protein, CDR3 DNA. The D gene is left open where the match is weak. A clone size is listed for some rows: how often the clone was seen (once, few, many), or a class if it is expanded.

TRBV6-5,TRBD1,TRBJ2-1,NA,CASRPPRDRTNEQFF,TGTGCCAGCAGGCCCCCCCGGGACAGGACAAATGAGCAGTTCTTC
TRBV10-3,NA,TRBJ2-1,NA,CAIGEGALRGNEQFF,TGTGCCATCGGGGAGGGGGCACTTCGGGGCAATGAGCAGTTCTTC
TRBV5-1,NA,TRBJ2-6,NA,CASSLEHSGANVLTF,TGCGCCAGCAGCTTGGAACACTCTGGGGCCAACGTCCTGACTTTC
TRBV5-1,NA,TRBJ1-3,NA,CASSLAGLSSGNTIYF,TGCGCCAGCAGCTTGGCGGGGCTGAGCTCTGGAAACACCATATATTTT
TRBV6-1,TRBD1,TRBJ2-7,NA,CASSATDRFYEQYF,TGTGCCAGCAGTGCCACGGACAGGTTCTACGAGCAGTACTTC
TRBV2,TRBD1,TRBJ1-4,NA,CASRETGGMEKLFF,TGTGCCAGCAGGGAGACAGGGGGCATGGAAAAACTGTTTTTT
TRBV4-1,NA,TRBJ2-7,NA,CASSQRGIQEQYF,TGCGCCAGCAGCCAACGCGGGATCCAAGAGCAGTACTTC
TRBV28,TRBD1,TRBJ2-7,NA,CASSPPETGPLEQYF,TGTGCCAGCAGTCCCCCCGAGACAGGGCCCCTCGAGCAGTACTTC
TRBV11-3,NA,TRBJ2-7,NA,CASSLRGGALYEQYF,TGTGCCAGCAGCTTAAGGGGGGGCGCGCTCTACGAGCAGTACTTC
TRBV27,TRBD2,TRBJ2-3,NA,CASRPGTSGSDTQYF,TGTGCCAGCAGGCCTGGGACTAGCGGGAGTGATACGCAGTATTTT
TRBV27,TRBD1,TRBJ1-4,NA,CASRERGQANEKLFF,TGTGCCAGCAGGGAGAGAGGACAGGCTAATGAAAAACTGTTTTTT
TRBV14,NA,TRBJ2-3,NA,CASSQGTGLPFIDTQYF,TGTGCCAGCAGCCAAGGCACAGGACTCCCTTTCATCGATACGCAGTATTTT
TRBV6-5,TRBD2,TRBJ2-1,NA,CANSLSGNYNEQFF,TGTGCCAACAGTCTAAGCGGGAACTACAATGAGCAGTTCTTC
TRBV28,NA,TRBJ1-3,NA,CASRTRGGASSGNTIYF,TGTGCCAGCAGGACCCGGGGCGGAGCAAGCTCTGGAAACACCATATATTTT
TRBV7-6,NA,TRBJ2-5,NA,CASSHRIETPETQYF,TGTGCCAGCAGCCATCGGATTGAGACCCCAGAGACCCAGTACTTC
TRBV2,TRBD2,TRBJ2-3,NA,CASSVTSGIDTQYF,TGTGCCAGCAGTGTAACTAGCGGGATTGATACGCAGTATTTT
TRBV11-3,NA,TRBJ2-2,once,CASSLEWGMLNTGELFF,TGTGCCAGCAGCCTAGAGTGGGGGATGTTGAACACCGGGGAGCTGTTTTTT
TRBV5-8,NA,TRBJ1-1,medium-sized,CASSFGAGNTEAFF,TGTGCCAGCAGCTTCGGGGCCGGGAACACTGAAGCTTTCTTT
TRBV4-1,NA,TRBJ1-5,NA,CASSQDVSRGANQPQHF,TGCGCCAGCAGCCAAGATGTGTCCAGGGGCGCCAATCAGCCCCAGCATTTT
TRBV5-6,NA,TRBJ2-7,NA,CASSLGLSLEQYF,TGTGCCAGCAGCTTGGGCTTGTCCCTCGAGCAGTACTTC
TRBV5-5,NA,TRBJ2-7,NA,CASSRTYEQYF,TGTGCCAGCAGCAGGACCTACGAGCAGTACTTC
TRBV11-2,NA,TRBJ2-3,NA,CASSPHPGVDTQYF,TGTGCCAGCAGCCCCCACCCGGGAGTCGATACGCAGTATTTT
TRBV28,NA,TRBJ2-3,NA,CASSFLSGTDTQYF,TGTGCCAGCAGCTTCCTAAGCGGGACAGATACGCAGTATTTT
TRBV28,NA,TRBJ1-3,NA,CASSSGGSGNTIYF,TGTGCCAGCAGTTCCGGCGGCTCTGGAAACACCATATATTTT
TRBV30,NA,TRBJ2-7,NA,CAWSVGTGPYEQYF,TGTGCCTGGAGTGTGGGCACTGGGCCCTACGAGCAGTACTTC
TRBV28,NA,TRBJ1-5,NA,CAINQGLNQPQHF,TGTGCGATAAACCAGGGTCTCAATCAGCCCCAGCATTTT
TRBV23-1,NA,TRBJ1-4,NA,CASSHKMGGAHQSKLFF,TGCGCCAGCAGTCACAAAATGGGCGGGGCCCATCAATCAAAACTGTTTTTT
TRBV7-2,NA,TRBJ1-4,once,CASSLMGFNEKLFF,TGTGCCAGCAGCTTAATGGGGTTTAATGAAAAACTGTTTTTT
TRBV7-6,TRBD1,TRBJ1-3,NA,CASSLGGQGKGNTIYF,TGTGCCAGCAGCTTAGGCGGACAGGGAAAAGGAAACACCATATATTTT
TRBV27,NA,TRBJ2-4,NA,CASSLRIELAKNIQYF,TGTGCCAGCAGTTTAAGGATTGAATTAGCCAAAAACATTCAGTACTTC
TRBV9,TRBD2,TRBJ2-1,NA,CASSSGSSAYNEQFF,TGTGCCAGCTCTAGCGGGAGTTCCGCCTACAATGAGCAGTTCTTC
TRBV29-1,NA,TRBJ1-1,NA,CSVTGNRADSEAFF,TGCAGCGTTACGGGGAACAGGGCGGATTCCGAAGCTTTCTTT
TRBV14,NA,TRBJ2-7,NA,CASSQEGEQYF,TGTGCCAGCAGCCAAGAAGGCGAGCAGTACTTC
TRBV6-5,NA,TRBJ1-2,NA,CASSRPYNYGYTF,TGTGCCAGCAGCCGACCGTATAACTATGGCTACACCTTC
TRBV2,TRBD1,TRBJ1-3,NA,CASSTGGGNTIYF,TGTGCCAGCAGTACAGGGGGTGGAAACACCATATATTTT